Sequencing of this T cell receptor (beta chain) was carried out in a study of technical replicates of blood from a handful of donors. Clones were sequenced by immunoSEQ multiplex PCR, and TCRdb holds only the in-frame ones, with some missing. The table has 55,000 to 85,000 clones, nearly 98% seen once; the top ten hold roughly 0.25%. From germline, CDR1 is SGHNT and CDR2 YYREEE (reference sequence). The CDR3 sequence is 14 residues long. V lost 2 bases to trimming and J lost 2 bases; unmatched junction nucleotides: 4. The sequenced sample consisted of T cells isolated from PBMCs. The V call is TRBV5-4, the J call TRBJ2-7, with 7 bases aligning to TRBD2. The TCR comes from a human donor in good health. The CDR3 nucleotides read TGTGCCAGCAGCTTCAGCGGGGACGCCTACGAGCAGTACTTC. Encoded protein: CASSFSGDAYEQYF.